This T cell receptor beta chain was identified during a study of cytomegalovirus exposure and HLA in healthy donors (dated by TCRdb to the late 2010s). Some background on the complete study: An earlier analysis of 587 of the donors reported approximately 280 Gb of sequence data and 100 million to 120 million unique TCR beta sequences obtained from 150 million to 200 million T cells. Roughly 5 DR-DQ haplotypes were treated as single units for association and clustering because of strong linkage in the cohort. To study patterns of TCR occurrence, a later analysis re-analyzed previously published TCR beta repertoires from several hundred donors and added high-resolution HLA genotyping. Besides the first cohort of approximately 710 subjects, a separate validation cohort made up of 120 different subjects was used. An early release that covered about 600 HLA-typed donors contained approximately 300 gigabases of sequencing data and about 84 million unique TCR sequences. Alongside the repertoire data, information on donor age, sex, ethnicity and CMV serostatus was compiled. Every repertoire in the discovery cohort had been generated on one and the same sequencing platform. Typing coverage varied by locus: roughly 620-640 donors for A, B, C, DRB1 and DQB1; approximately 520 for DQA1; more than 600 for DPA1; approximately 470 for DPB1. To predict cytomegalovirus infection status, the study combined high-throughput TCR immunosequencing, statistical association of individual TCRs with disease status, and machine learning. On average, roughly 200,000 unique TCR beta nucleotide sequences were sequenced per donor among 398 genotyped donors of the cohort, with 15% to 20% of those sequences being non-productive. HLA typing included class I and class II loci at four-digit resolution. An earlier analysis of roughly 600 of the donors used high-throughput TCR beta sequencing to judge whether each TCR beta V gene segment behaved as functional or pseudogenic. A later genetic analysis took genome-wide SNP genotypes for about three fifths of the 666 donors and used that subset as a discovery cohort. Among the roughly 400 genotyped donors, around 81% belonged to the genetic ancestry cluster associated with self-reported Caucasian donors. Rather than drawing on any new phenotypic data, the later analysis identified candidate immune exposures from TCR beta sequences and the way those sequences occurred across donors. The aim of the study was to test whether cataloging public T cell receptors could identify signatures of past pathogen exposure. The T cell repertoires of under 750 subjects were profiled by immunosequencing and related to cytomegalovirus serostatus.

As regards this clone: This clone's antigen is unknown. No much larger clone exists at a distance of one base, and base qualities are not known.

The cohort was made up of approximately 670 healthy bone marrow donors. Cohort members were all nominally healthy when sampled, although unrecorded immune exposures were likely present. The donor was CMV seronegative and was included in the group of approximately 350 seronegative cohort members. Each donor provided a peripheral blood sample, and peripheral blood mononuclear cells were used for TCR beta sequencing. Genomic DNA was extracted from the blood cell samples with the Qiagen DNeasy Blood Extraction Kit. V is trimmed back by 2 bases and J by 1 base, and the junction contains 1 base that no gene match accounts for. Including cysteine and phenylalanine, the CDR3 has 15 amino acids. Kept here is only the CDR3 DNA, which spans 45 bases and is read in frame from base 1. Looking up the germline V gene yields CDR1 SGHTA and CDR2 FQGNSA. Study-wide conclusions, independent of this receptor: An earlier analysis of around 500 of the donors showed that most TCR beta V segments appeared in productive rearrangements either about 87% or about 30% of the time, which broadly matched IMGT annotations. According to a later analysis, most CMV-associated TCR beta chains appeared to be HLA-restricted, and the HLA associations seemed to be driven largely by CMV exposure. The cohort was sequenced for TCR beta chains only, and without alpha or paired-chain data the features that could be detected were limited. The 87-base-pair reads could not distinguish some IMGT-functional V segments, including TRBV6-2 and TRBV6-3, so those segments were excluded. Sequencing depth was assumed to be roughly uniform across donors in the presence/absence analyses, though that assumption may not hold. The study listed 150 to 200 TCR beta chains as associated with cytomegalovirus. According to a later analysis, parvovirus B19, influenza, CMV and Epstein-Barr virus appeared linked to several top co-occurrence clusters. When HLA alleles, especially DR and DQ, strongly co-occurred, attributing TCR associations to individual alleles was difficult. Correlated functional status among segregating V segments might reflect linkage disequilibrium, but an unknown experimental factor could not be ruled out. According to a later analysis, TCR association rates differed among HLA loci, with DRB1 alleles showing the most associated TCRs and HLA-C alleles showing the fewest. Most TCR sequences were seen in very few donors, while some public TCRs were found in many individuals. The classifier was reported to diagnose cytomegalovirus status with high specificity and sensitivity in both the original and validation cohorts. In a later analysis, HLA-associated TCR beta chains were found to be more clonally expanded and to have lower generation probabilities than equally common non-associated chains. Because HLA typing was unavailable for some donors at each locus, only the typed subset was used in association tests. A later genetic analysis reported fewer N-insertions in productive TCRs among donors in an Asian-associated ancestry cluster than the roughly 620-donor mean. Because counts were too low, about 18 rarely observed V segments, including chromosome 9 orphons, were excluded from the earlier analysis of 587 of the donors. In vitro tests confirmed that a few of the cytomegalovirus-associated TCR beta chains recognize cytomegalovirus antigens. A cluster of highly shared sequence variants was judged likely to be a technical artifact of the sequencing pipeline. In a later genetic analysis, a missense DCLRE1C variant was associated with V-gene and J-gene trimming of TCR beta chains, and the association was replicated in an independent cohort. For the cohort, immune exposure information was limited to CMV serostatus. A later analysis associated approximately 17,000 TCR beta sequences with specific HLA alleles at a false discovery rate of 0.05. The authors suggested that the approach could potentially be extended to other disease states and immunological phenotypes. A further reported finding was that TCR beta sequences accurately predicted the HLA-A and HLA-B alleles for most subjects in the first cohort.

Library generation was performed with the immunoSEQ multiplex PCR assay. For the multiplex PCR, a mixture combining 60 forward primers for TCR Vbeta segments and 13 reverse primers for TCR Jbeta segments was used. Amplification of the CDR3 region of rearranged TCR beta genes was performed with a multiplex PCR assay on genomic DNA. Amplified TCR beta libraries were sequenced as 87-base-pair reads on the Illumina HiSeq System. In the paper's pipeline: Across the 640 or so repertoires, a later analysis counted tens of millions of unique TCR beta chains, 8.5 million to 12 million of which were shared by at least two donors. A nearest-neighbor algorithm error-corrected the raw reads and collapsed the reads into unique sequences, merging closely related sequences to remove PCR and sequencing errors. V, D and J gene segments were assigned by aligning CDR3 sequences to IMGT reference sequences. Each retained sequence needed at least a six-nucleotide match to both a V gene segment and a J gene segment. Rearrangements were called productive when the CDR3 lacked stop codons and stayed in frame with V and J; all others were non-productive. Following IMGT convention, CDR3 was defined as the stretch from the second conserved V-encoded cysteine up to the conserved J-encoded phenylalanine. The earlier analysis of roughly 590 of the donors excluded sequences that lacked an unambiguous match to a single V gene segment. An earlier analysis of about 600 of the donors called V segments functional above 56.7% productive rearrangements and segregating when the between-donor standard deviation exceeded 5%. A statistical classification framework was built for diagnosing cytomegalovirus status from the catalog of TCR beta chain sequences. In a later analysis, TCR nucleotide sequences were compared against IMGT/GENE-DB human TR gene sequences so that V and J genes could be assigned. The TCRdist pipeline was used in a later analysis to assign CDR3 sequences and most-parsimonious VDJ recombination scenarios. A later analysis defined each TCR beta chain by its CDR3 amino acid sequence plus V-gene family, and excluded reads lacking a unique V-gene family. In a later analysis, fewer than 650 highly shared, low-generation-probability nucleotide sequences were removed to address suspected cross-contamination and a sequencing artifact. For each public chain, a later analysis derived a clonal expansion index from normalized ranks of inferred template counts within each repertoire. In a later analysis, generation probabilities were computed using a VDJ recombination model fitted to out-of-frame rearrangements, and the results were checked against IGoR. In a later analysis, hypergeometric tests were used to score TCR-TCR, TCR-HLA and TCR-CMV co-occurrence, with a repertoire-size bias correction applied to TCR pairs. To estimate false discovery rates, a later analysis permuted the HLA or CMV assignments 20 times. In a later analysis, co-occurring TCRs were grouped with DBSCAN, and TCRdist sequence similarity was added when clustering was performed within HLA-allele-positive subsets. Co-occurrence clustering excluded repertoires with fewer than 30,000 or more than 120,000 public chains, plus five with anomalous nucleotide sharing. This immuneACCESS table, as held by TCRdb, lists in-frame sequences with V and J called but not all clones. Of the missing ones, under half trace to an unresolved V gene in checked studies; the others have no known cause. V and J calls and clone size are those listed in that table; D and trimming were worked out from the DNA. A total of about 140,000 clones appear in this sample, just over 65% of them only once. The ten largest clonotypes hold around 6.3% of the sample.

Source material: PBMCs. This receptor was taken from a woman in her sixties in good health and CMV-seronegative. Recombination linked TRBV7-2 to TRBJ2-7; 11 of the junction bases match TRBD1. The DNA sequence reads TGTGCCAGCAGCTTATGGGACAGGGGGTCCTACGAGCAGTACTTC. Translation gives CASSLWDRGSYEQYF.